The 23 T cell receptor beta chains below were found in one sample sequenced in a study of blood T cell repertoires in COVID-19. Profiling relied on immunoSEQ multiplex PCR, and the TCRdb table lists in-frame clones only, not all of them. The sample lists roughly 230,000 clones, 83% occurring once. The sample taken for sequencing was peripheral blood. All receptors come from a human donor in a cohort sampled during active COVID-19.

V and J are TRBV5-8 and TRBJ2-3; maybe TRBD1 (5 bases). This CDR3 has 14 residues. V lost 1 base to trimming and J lost 2 bases, with 8 bases between them. Germline lookup yields CDR1 SGHTS and CDR2 YDEGEE. CDR3 DNA sequence: TGTGCCAGCAGCTTGCAGGGTTCCACAGATACGCAGTATTTT. Amino acids: CASSLQGSTDTQYF.

This clone showed up just once. V and J are TRBV19 and TRBJ1-1, with D possibly matching TRBD1 (5 bases). The germline V gene has CDR1 LNHDA and CDR2 SQIVND (reference sequence). This CDR3 spans 10 amino acids. Trimming cost V 9 bases and J 3 bases, with 5 bases left between them. This CDR3 reads CASRDTEAFF. The CDR3 DNA is TGTGCCAGCAGGGACACTGAAGCTTTCTTT.

This clone was detected only once. V is TRBV20-1 and J is TRBJ2-6, with D uncertain. Trimming removed 3 bases from V and 3 bases from J, with 9 bases in between. Germline V gene lookup returns CDR1 DFQATT and CDR2 SNEGSKA (reference sequence). CDR3 length: 14 residues. The DNA of the CDR3 is TGCAGTGCTAGTTCTCCGGTTGGGGCCAACGTCCTGACTTTC. This sequence encodes CSASSPVGANVLTF.

The rearrangement uses TRBV7-8 and TRBJ2-2, with 11 bases aligning to TRBD2. V lost 5 bases and J lost 6; bases outside the gene matches: 5. The CDR3 has 15 residues. Germline V lookup: CDR1 SGHVS, CDR2 FQNEAQ. In nucleotides, the CDR3 is TGTGCCAGCAGCACAGGGACTAGCGGCGCCGGGGAGCTGTTTTTT. Protein sequence: CASSTGTSGAGELFF. The full variable domain, with the rest looked up from reference TRBV7-8 and TRBJ2-2, is GAGVSQSPRYKVAKRGQDVALRCDPISGHVSLFWYQQALGQGPEFLTYFQNEAQLDKSGLPSDRFFAERPEGSVSTLKIQRTQQEDSAVYLCASSTGTSGAGELFFGEGSRLTVL.

The gene calls are TRBV7-9 and TRBJ1-5; 9 bases map to TRBD1. The V gene end was trimmed by 5 bases and the J gene end by 4 bases; junction bases not matched to a gene: 9. The length of the CDR3 is 16 residues. CDR1 and CDR2 from the germline V gene are SEHNR and FQNEAQ (reference sequence). The DNA of the CDR3 is TGTGCCAGCAGCCCATTTGGACAGGGGAGAAATCAGCCCCAGCATTTT. Residues: CASSPFGQGRNQPQHF.

The chain is built from TRBV2 and TRBJ1-4; no reliable D call. The V and J ends lost 6 bases and 14 bases respectively, with 28 bases between them. Germline CDR1 SNHLY, CDR2 FYNNEI. This CDR3 contains 16 residues. The CDR3: CASSPGDRILMKRLFF. The CDR3 DNA sequence: TGTGCCAGCAGCCCGGGTGATCGAATATTAATGAAAAGGCTGTTTTTT. The whole variable domain, remainder taken from reference TRBV2 and TRBJ1-4, is EPEVTQTPSHQVTQMGQEVILRCVPISNHLYFYWYRQILGQKVEFLVSFYNNEISEKSEIFDDQFSVERPDGSNFTLKIRSTKLEDSAMYFCASSPGDRILMKRLFFGSGTQLSVL.

This clone has only a few counts. The chain uses TRBV29-1 and TRBJ2-2, with 13 bases aligning to TRBD2. CDR3 length equals 14 residues. CDR1 SQVTM and CDR2 ANQGSEA come from the germline V gene. V gave up 4 bases and J gave up 4 bases; unmatched junction bases: 0. Here the CDR3 reads CSVGTSGSTGELFF. For the CDR3, the DNA is TGCAGCGTTGGGACTAGCGGGAGCACCGGGGAGCTGTTTTTT.

The CDR3 loop reads CASSPEETGGVNEQFF. The CDR3 coding sequence is TGTGCCAGCTCACCAGAGGAGACAGGGGGCGTAAATGAGCAGTTCTTC. The gene calls are TRBV18 and TRBJ2-1, with 10 bases identical to TRBD1. J was trimmed by 7 bases and V by 2 bases; bases with no gene match: 8. The CDR3 has 16 amino acids. Germline CDR1 KGHSH, CDR2 LQKENI. Full variable domain (rest looked up from reference TRBV18 and TRBJ2-1): NAGVMQNPRHLVRRRGQEARLRCSPMKGHSHVYWYRQLPEEGLKFMVYLQKENIIDESGMPKERFSAEFPKEGPSILRIQQVVRGDSAAYFCASSPEETGGVNEQFFGPGTRLTVL.

The rearrangement joins TRBV29-1 to TRBJ2-7, with 13 bases identical to TRBD2. Trimming cost V 1 base and J 6 bases; bases outside gene matches: 6. This CDR3 comprises 15 residues. CDR1 and CDR2 (germline): SQVTM, ANQGSEA. CDR3 loop: CSVEVTSGGPVEQYF. The CDR3 DNA sequence: TGCAGCGTTGAAGTGACTAGCGGGGGGCCGGTCGAGCAGTACTTC.

In nucleotides, the CDR3 is TGTGCCAGCAGTTCTAGAGCGGGAGGCCCTTACGAGCAGTACTTC. This sequence encodes CASSSRAGGPYEQYF. The chain links TRBV3-1 (or the pseudogene TRBV3-2) to TRBJ2-7; TRBD2 aligns across 9 bases. The CDR3 has 15 amino acids. Germline V gene lookup returns CDR1 LGHDT and CDR2 YNNKEL (reference sequence). V was pared by 6 bases and J by 4 bases, with 10 bases of the junction left unmatched.

The J gene is TRBJ2-7, the V gene TRBV28; perhaps TRBD1 as D (5 bases). Germline-derived CDR1 and CDR2 are MDHEN and SYDVKM. The CDR3 spans 15 residues. V lost 9 bases to trimming and J lost 5 bases, with 23 bases between them. CDR3 sequence reads: CASTTPAGKVHEQYF. The CDR3 region has the DNA TGTGCCAGTACGACGCCGGCAGGGAAGGTCCACGAGCAGTACTTC.

The CDR3 DNA sequence: TGTGCCAGCAGTGAAGAACTAGCGGGCTCCTACGAGCAGTACTTC. Encoded protein: CASSEELAGSYEQYF. This chain uses TRBV25-1 with TRBJ2-7; 9 positions match TRBD2. J was trimmed by 0 bases and V by 2 bases; bases with no gene match: 2. CDR1 and CDR2 (germline): MGHDK, SYGVNS. CDR3 length equals 15 residues.

The chain recombines TRBV12-3 or TRBV12-4 with TRBJ1-5; 7 bases align to TRBD1. The V and J ends lost 3 bases and 10 bases, in that order; junction bases with no gene match: 6. CDR3 length equals 13 residues. The CDR3 coding sequence is TGTGCCAGCAGTTTGGCCAGGGACAGACCCCAGCATTTT. Amino acid sequence: CASSLARDRPQHF.

The V gene is TRBV2, the J gene TRBJ2-5, with D possibly matching TRBD2 (5 bases). V lost 5 bases, J lost 2 bases, and 9 bases lay in between. The CDR3 covers 13 residues. Per germline, CDR1 SNHLY and CDR2 FYNNEI. CDR3 sequence reads: CASSPDFQETQYF. The CDR3 DNA sequence: TGTGCCAGCAGTCCGGACTTTCAAGAGACCCAGTACTTC.

This chain joins TRBV5-1 and TRBJ2-3; tentatively, D is TRBD1 (7 bases). Germline V gene sequence: CDR1 SGHRS, CDR2 YFSETQ. The CDR3 contains 16 residues. The V end lost 4 bases, the J end lost 7 bases, and 22 bases lay between the germline ends. The CDR3 sequence is CASSLTEGARGNTQYF. The CDR3 DNA sequence: TGCGCCAGCAGCCTGACGGAGGGGGCGCGGGGAAATACGCAGTATTTT.

The chain employs TRBV11-3 and TRBJ2-7; D remains ambiguous. Germline V gene data show CDR1 as SGHNT and CDR2 as YENEEA. The CDR3 contains 13 residues. V was pared by 3 bases and J by 9 bases, with 15 bases between. Written as DNA, the CDR3 is TGTGCCAGCAGCTTCATAATAGTGATTGGGCAGTACTTC. It is translated as CASSFIIVIGQYF. The whole variable domain, filled in from reference TRBV11-3 and TRBJ2-7, reads EAGVVQSPRYKIIEKKQPVAFWCNPISGHNTLYWYLQNLGQGPELLIRYENEEAVDDSQLPKDRFSAERLKGVDSTLKIQPAELGDSAVYLCASSFIIVIGQYFGPGTRLTVT.

The chain links TRBV5-1 to TRBJ1-3; the D is unclear. V lost 0 bases and J 0 bases, leaving 10 bases between the germline ends. Germline lookup yields CDR1 SGHRS and CDR2 YFSETQ. The CDR3 contains 16 residues. CDR3 DNA: TGCGCCAGCAGCTTGGTACCGCTTAGCTCTGGAAACACCATATATTTT. It translates to CASSLVPLSSGNTIYF. Variable domain in full (rest from reference TRBV5-1 and TRBJ1-3): KAGVTQTPRYLIKTRGQQVTLSCSPISGHRSVSWYQQTPGQGLQFLFEYFSETQRNKGNFPGRFSGRQFSNSRSEMNVSTLELGDSALYLCASSLVPLSSGNTIYFGEGSWLTVV.

The chain links TRBV5-1 to TRBJ2-1; TRBD2 agrees at 12 bases. Germline assignment: CDR1 SGHRS and CDR2 YFSETQ. The V and J ends lost 3 bases and 7 bases, in that order; junction bases with no gene match: 8. The CDR3 totals 16 residues. The CDR3 sequence: CASSSASGGAENEQFF. CDR3 in DNA: TGCGCCAGCAGCTCCGCTAGCGGGGGGGCCGAGAATGAGCAGTTCTTC.

The V call is TRBV30, the J call TRBJ1-1, with 9 bases matching TRBD1. The V gene's germline CDR1 is GTSNPN and CDR2 SVGIG (reference sequence). The J segment lost 1 base and the V segment lost 3 bases, leaving 15 bases of the junction unmatched. The CDR3 extends over 18 amino acids. This chain's CDR3 is CAWRTPETPDRGNTEAFF. The CDR3 bases are TGTGCCTGGAGGACACCTGAAACTCCGGACAGGGGGAACACTGAAGCTTTCTTT.

This clone was seen only once. V gene TRBV30 combines with J gene TRBJ2-3, with 7 bases lining up with TRBD1. J was trimmed by 5 bases and V by 2 bases; bases with no gene match: 4. The germline gives CDR1 GTSNPN, CDR2 SVGIG (reference sequence). The CDR3 contains 13 residues. As DNA, the CDR3 is TGTGCCTGGAGTCCAGGGGGTAAAGATACGCAGTATTTT. Its protein product is CAWSPGGKDTQYF.

DNA of the CDR3: TGTGCCAGCAGCTTAGCGCTCCGGTTTACCGAGCAGTACTTC. Its protein product is CASSLALRFTEQYF. The chain has TRBV7-9 and TRBJ2-7; unclear D gene. CDR3 length equals 14 residues. V lost 0 bases and J lost 6, with 12 bases in between. Germline V lookup: CDR1 SEHNR, CDR2 FQNEAQ (reference sequence).

This chain uses TRBV6-5 with TRBJ1-1, with TRBD1 matching 7 bases. The CDR3 spans 14 residues. Germline-derived CDR1 and CDR2 are MNHEY and SVGAGI. The trim removed 2 bases at V and 4 bases at J, leaving 4 bases unmatched. CDR3 DNA: TGTGCCAGCAGTTACAACCCAGGGGGCACTGAAGCTTTCTTT. Amino acids: CASSYNPGGTEAFF.

The V gene is TRBV15, the J gene TRBJ1-3; tentatively, D is TRBD1 (5 bases). The germline gives CDR1 LNHNV, CDR2 YYDKDF (reference sequence). V lost 0 bases to trimming and J lost 2 bases, with 11 bases between them. This CDR3 region has 16 residues. CDR3 sequence (DNA): TGTGCCACCAGCAGAGATCCAGGGATCACTGGAAACACCATATATTTT. Protein: CATSRDPGITGNTIYF.